A single sample is the source of the 20 T cell receptor beta chains below, sequenced in a study of prognosis after radiotherapy for stage I lung cancer. Two rounds of multiplex PCR amplified TCR beta CDR3 from genomic DNA. First-round PCR employed TRBV- and TRBJ-specific primers for each gene. In TCRdb, the multiplex PCR reads were re-called with MiXCR into one record per CDR3 protein. This table holds just under 20,000 distinct CDR3 sequences, about 27% found once. The source material was PBMCs, sampled before or after stereotactic body radiation therapy (not recorded which). The receptor set was obtained from a donor aged 50 or older with non-small cell lung cancer.

This clonotype was seen at least ten times. The CDR3 DNA sequence: TGTGCCAGCACCACCCGGGGGGAGGGGACTGTTGACGAGCAGTACTTC. This encodes CASTTRGEGTVDEQYF. The gene calls are TRBV6-1 and TRBJ2-7; 7 bases agree with TRBD2. Trimming at V came to 7 bases and at J to 5 bases, leaving 17 bases not matched to a gene. The CDR3 is 16 amino acids. The V gene's germline CDR1 is MNHNS and CDR2 SASEGT.

As regards this clonotype: Since a far larger clone is one base different, this is likely a read error. This chain links TRBV6-5 with TRBJ2-7; no definite D call. This CDR3 spans 13 amino acids. Germline CDR1 and CDR2: MNHEY and SVGAGI. Trimming removed 3 bases at V and 2 bases at J, with 8 bases between. CDR3 sequence reads: CASSYGETYEQYF. The CDR3 DNA is TGTGCCAGCAGTTATGGGGAAACCTACGAGCAGTACTTC.

This clonotype was seen repeatedly, ten times or more. The chain employs TRBV18 and TRBJ2-1; 12 bases match TRBD2. V shed 0 bases and J 4 bases; nucleotides not matched to a gene: 13. CDR1 KGHSH and CDR2 LQKENI come from the germline V gene. The CDR3 extends over 20 amino acids. CDR3: CASSPPAVSGGLAGYNEQFF. The CDR3 DNA is TGTGCCAGCTCACCACCGGCGGTGTCCGGAGGACTAGCGGGATACAATGAGCAGTTCTTC.

This clonotype has at least ten counts. The chain links TRBV4-2 to TRBJ2-7; no reliable D call. V lost 4 bases, J lost 2 bases, and 3 bases lay in between. The length of the CDR3 is 11 residues. In germline, CDR1 is LGHNA, CDR2 YNFKEQ. The CDR3 DNA reads TGTGCCAGCAGCCCGACCTACGAGCAGTACTTC. This codes for CASSPTYEQYF.

This clonotype was seen many times. The chain uses TRBV27 and TRBJ2-1; D remains ambiguous. The germline V gene has CDR1 MNHEY and CDR2 SMNVEV (reference sequence). The CDR3 is made up of 17 amino acids. V lost 6 bases and J lost 0, with 18 bases in between. CDR3 coding DNA: TGTGCCAGCAGCCCTTCCGCCGGGCCGAGCTCCTACAATGAGCAGTTCTTC. Translation: CASSPSAGPSSYNEQFF.

This clonotype has ten or more counts. CDR3 in amino acids: CASSSGGGGPYNEQFF. In nucleotides, the CDR3 is TGCGCCAGCAGCTCGGGGGGGGGTGGCCCCTACAATGAGCAGTTCTTC. The chain uses TRBV5-1 and TRBJ2-1, with TRBD2 matching 8 bases. This CDR3 has 16 residues. J was trimmed by 2 bases and V by 3 bases; bases with no gene match: 7. Germline V gene sequence: CDR1 SGHRS, CDR2 YFSETQ.

Within the sample, this clonotype is medium-sized. The DNA for the CDR3 is TGTGCCAGCGGAGAGGGACAGGGTGAGAAATACAATGAGCAGTTCTTC. This gives the protein CASGEGQGEKYNEQFF. The chain employs TRBV7-9 and TRBJ2-1, with 9 bases lining up with TRBD1. Trimming removed 8 bases from V and 4 bases from J; junction bases left unmatched: 12. The CDR3 runs to 16 residues. The germline gives CDR1 SEHNR, CDR2 FQNEAQ (reference sequence).

Many counts were recorded for this clonotype. V usage is TRBV2 and J usage is TRBJ1-5; perhaps TRBD1 as D (5 bases). Germline values: CDR1 SNHLY, CDR2 FYNNEI. V dropped 3 bases and J dropped 4 bases, with 7 bases sitting between them. There are 13 residues in the CDR3. CDR3 nucleotides: TGTGCCAGCAGTGACAGGGAGAATCAGCCCCAGCATTTT. Its protein is CASSDRENQPQHF.

This clonotype was seen many times. The genes are TRBV20-1 and TRBJ2-7, with D perhaps TRBD1 (5 bases). CDR1 and CDR2 (germline): DFQATT, SNEGSKA (reference sequence). With 0 bases removed from V and 0 bases from J, the gap between germline ends came to 12 bases. The CDR3 contains 15 residues. CDR3 DNA sequence: TGCAGTGCTAGAGATCATAGGGGTTTCTCCTACGAGCAGTACTTC. It encodes CSARDHRGFSYEQYF.

This clonotype occurred many times. This chain joins TRBV29-1 and TRBJ2-1, with 7 bases aligning to TRBD1. The CDR3 extends over 15 amino acids. V trimming: 6 bases; J trimming: 0 bases; junction bases outside the gene matches: 8. Germline-derived CDR1 and CDR2 are SQVTM and ANQGSEA. CDR3 nucleotides: TGCAGCGTCGCTACAGGGGAATTCTCCTACAATGAGCAGTTCTTC. It translates to CSVATGEFSYNEQFF.

This clonotype was seen at least ten times. The chain couples TRBV15 to TRBJ1-1; TRBD1 might be the D (5 bases). CDR3 length equals 16 residues. Between the trimmed V and J ends, which lost 0 bases and 7 bases, there was a span of 18 bases. Germline CDR1 LNHNV, CDR2 YYDKDF (reference sequence). For the CDR3, the DNA is TGTGCCACCAGCAGAGATCTCGGGGGTGGCAGCCTTGAAGCTTTCTTT. Protein: CATSRDLGGGSLEAFF.

Note on this clonotype: This likely stems from a read error, as it lies one base from a far larger clone. This chain joins TRBV6-4 and TRBJ1-5; 7 nucleotides line up with TRBD1. The CDR3 spans 13 residues. Trimming removed 8 bases from V and 10 bases from J; junction bases left unmatched: 11. Germline values: CDR1 MRHNA, CDR2 SNTAGT. The CDR3 protein is CASWGGGVHPQHF. CDR3 bases: TGTGCCAGCTGGGGAGGGGGCGTTCATCCCCAGCATTTT.

This clonotype was counted ten times or more. The chain employs TRBV20-1 and TRBJ2-7, with D uncertain. This CDR3 has 12 residues. V was shortened by 1 base and J by 2 bases, with 6 bases between the two germline ends. Germline assignment: CDR1 DFQATT and CDR2 SNEGSKA (reference sequence). The DNA of the CDR3 is TGCAGTGCTAGAGCGGACGCCTACGAGCAGTACTTC. It encodes CSARADAYEQYF.

This clonotype was observed many times. The rearrangement links TRBV7-9 to TRBJ1-2; the D gene is possibly TRBD1 (6 bases). V was pared by 5 bases and J by 2 bases, with 12 bases between. Germline loops: CDR1 SEHNR, CDR2 FQNEAQ (reference sequence). This CDR3 is 14 amino acids long. In DNA form, the CDR3 reads TGTGCCAGCAGCCCCACAGGGACCAACTATGGCTACACCTTC. Protein sequence: CASSPTGTNYGYTF.

This clonotype occurred many times. This sequence joins TRBV19 and TRBJ1-2; 7 bases match TRBD1. The trim removed 4 bases at V and 3 bases at J, leaving 8 bases unmatched. The CDR3 loop spans 15 amino acids. The germline V gene has CDR1 LNHDA and CDR2 SQIVND (reference sequence). CDR3 DNA sequence: TGTGCCAGTAGTACCATCCGGGACAGCGACTATGGCTACACCTTC. Translated: CASSTIRDSDYGYTF.

On this clonotype itself: This is likely an artifact of a read error, given a far larger clone one base away. The chain couples TRBV7-9 to TRBJ2-2; D not resolved. CDR1 and CDR2 from the germline V gene are SEHNR and FQNEAQ (reference sequence). The CDR3 consists of 14 residues. The CDR3 sequence: CASSQTPIGGELFF. The CDR3 DNA sequence: TGTGCTAGCAGCCAGACTCCCATAGGCGGGGAGCTGTTTTTT.

This clonotype has just a few counts. This sequence joins TRBV29-1 and TRBJ1-1; weak D call: TRBD1 (6 bases). The germline V gene encodes CDR1 SQVTM and CDR2 ANQGSEA. V lost 6 bases and J 2 bases, leaving 16 bases between the germline ends. CDR3 size: 14 residues. The CDR3 loop is CSVLRTASNTEAFF. CDR3 bases: TGCAGCGTCTTGAGGACAGCAAGTAACACTGAAGCTTTCTTT.

Note on this clonotype: The missing conserved phenylalanine or tryptophan at the end of this CDR3 makes a read error likely. The chain recombines TRBV5-4 with TRBJ2-2; TRBD2 matches at 14 bases. The V gene's germline CDR1 is SGHNT and CDR2 YYREEE (reference sequence). The CDR3 runs 20 residues. CDR3 protein: CARSSGLGLAGVTNTGELFL. The CDR3 DNA sequence: TGTGCCAGAAGCTCCGGGCTGGGACTAGCGGGGGTTACAAACACCGGGGAGCTGTTTCTT.

This clonotype was seen a single time. The chain uses TRBV7-8 and TRBJ2-7; tentative D call: TRBD2 (6 bases). Trimming removed 5 bases from V and 7 bases from J, with 27 bases in between. Germline V gene sequence: CDR1 SGHVS, CDR2 FQNEAQ. CDR3 length: 17 residues. The CDR3 coding sequence is TGTGCCAGCAGCCCGGCCTTGCGGATAGAGGGACTGGGAGAGCAGTACTTC. It specifies CASSPALRIEGLGEQYF.

The table lists this clonotype with a count of one. The chain recombines TRBV2 with TRBJ2-7, with D unresolved. The germline gives CDR1 SNHLY, CDR2 FYNNEI. V gave up 4 bases and J gave up 4 bases, with 14 bases separating them. The CDR3 has 14 residues. DNA of the CDR3: TGTGCCAGCAGTGGAACCAGTCTAGGATACGAGCAGTACTTC. It yields the protein CASSGTSLGYEQYF.